This T cell receptor (beta chain) originates from a study of blood T cell repertoires in COVID-19. Turning to the study itself: Samples taken during acute and convalescent COVID-19 were collected in the United States, Italy and Spain.

A few counts support this clone. Sequenced by immunoSEQ multiplex PCR; TCRdb stores in-frame clones only, minus some. Among 90,000 to 100,000 clones, 82% were seen once, and the ten largest hold 15% to 20%. Germline values: CDR1 LGHDT, CDR2 YNNKEL (reference sequence). CDR3 size: 17 residues. The ends lost 5 bases at V and 4 bases at J; junction bases unmatched: 17. Sequenced sample: peripheral blood. This sequence originates from a man of 80 years or more with acute or convalescent COVID-19. The chain joins TRBV3-1 (or the pseudogene TRBV3-2) to TRBJ2-7; TRBD1 matches 7 bases. The CDR3 here is CASSVNPYDRVRYEQYF. DNA for the CDR3: TGTGCCAGCAGCGTAAATCCCTACGACAGGGTTAGATACGAGCAGTACTTC.